Listed below are T cell receptor beta chains from one sample, sequenced in a study of cytomegalovirus exposure and HLA in healthy donors. Profiled with immunoSEQ multiplex PCR; TCRdb holds only in-frame clones, not every one. The sample lists around 140,000 clones, 70% to 85% occurring once. Material: PBMCs. All receptors derive from a male donor in good health and CMV-seropositive. The CDR3 runs from the conserved cysteine through the conserved F or W. A D gene is named only where the DNA matches it firmly. The listing skips clone size in some rows; elsewhere it reads once, few, many or a size class.

TRBV19	NA	16	NA	TRBJ1-1	CASSIGRDTMNTEAFF	TGTGCCAGTAGTATAGGTCGGGACACTATGAACACTGAAGCTTTCTTT
TRBV7-8	NA	14	NA	TRBJ1-5	CASSPNTGIQPQHF	TGTGCCAGCAGCCCCAATACAGGGATTCAGCCCCAGCATTTT
TRBV28	few	14	NA	TRBJ2-7	CASSLRVFSYEQYF	TGTGCCAGCAGTTTGAGGGTCTTCTCCTACGAGCAGTACTTC
TRBV6-4	NA	12	NA	TRBJ2-3	CASSIRADTQYF	TGTGCCAGCAGCATCAGGGCAGATACGCAGTATTTT
TRBV7-9	NA	14	TRBD1	TRBJ2-7	CASSSDRGLYEQYF	TGTGCCAGCAGCTCCGACAGGGGGCTCTACGAGCAGTACTTC
TRBV11-2	NA	13	TRBD2	TRBJ2-7	CASSQSSGGEQYF	TGTGCCAGCAGCCAGTCTAGCGGTGGCGAGCAGTACTTC
TRBV27	NA	16	TRBD1	TRBJ1-2	CASSLKGQGQHYGYTF	TGTGCCAGCAGTTTAAAAGGACAGGGCCAGCACTATGGCTACACCTTC
TRBV11-2	NA	14	TRBD2	TRBJ2-5	CASSVRLAQETQYF	TGTGCCAGCAGCGTTAGACTAGCGCAAGAGACCCAGTACTTC
TRBV15	NA	16	TRBD2	TRBJ2-7	CATSREGGTSAYEQYF	TGTGCCACCAGCAGAGAGGGAGGGACTAGCGCCTACGAGCAGTACTTC
TRBV30	NA	12	NA	TRBJ1-1	CAWSRGYTEAFF	TGTGCCTGGAGTCGAGGGTACACTGAAGCCTTCTTT
TRBV29-1	once	13	TRBD2	TRBJ2-1	CSAAGLAGREQFF	TGCAGCGCGGCAGGACTAGCGGGACGAGAGCAGTTCTTC
TRBV7-9	NA	12	NA	TRBJ1-2	CASTLAGAGYTF	TGTGCCAGTACCTTGGCAGGGGCTGGCTACACCTTC
TRBV19	few	15	NA	TRBJ1-1	CASSMGYRDHTEAFF	TGTGCCAGTAGTATGGGTTACAGGGACCACACTGAAGCTTTCTTT
TRBV7-8	NA	16	TRBD2	TRBJ2-3	CASSLVASGGADTQYF	TGTGCCAGCAGCTTAGTCGCTAGCGGGGGAGCAGATACGCAGTATTTT
TRBV19	few	15	TRBD1	TRBJ1-5	CAVAGGAGQDQPQHF	TGTGCCGTCGCAGGGGGCGCAGGGCAAGATCAGCCCCAGCATTTT
TRBV28	NA	15	TRBD1	TRBJ1-2	CASSSSGGRNYGYTF	TGTGCCAGCAGTTCCTCAGGGGGTAGGAACTATGGCTACACCTTC
TRBV21-1	NA	19	NA	TRBJ2-4	CASSKKLAGVSITKNSQYF	TGTGCCAGCAGCAAAAAACTAGCGGGAGTGTCCATTACCAAAAACAGTCAGTACTTC
TRBV20-1	NA	10	NA	TRBJ2-7	CSARSGRVFF	TGCAGTGCCAGGTCGGGCAGGGTTTTCTTC
TRBV7-9	NA	15	NA	TRBJ1-4	CSSSLGAGRNEKLFF	TGTTCCAGCAGCTTAGGAGCAGGGAGGAATGAAAAACTGTTTTTT
TRBV29-1	few	13	NA	TRBJ2-7	CSVVTAGNGEQYF	TGCAGCGTTGTGACAGCAGGCAATGGCGAGCAGTACTTC
TRBV28	NA	15	NA	TRBJ2-6	CASSLWGAGANVLTF	TGTGCCAGCAGTTTATGGGGGGCGGGGGCCAACGTCCTGACTTTC
TRBV6-1	NA	14	TRBD1	TRBJ1-3	CASGTVFSGNTIYF	TGTGCCAGCGGGACAGTTTTCTCTGGAAACACCATATATTTT
TRBV25-1	few	15	TRBD1	TRBJ2-3	CASNPGQGYTDTQYF	TGTGCCAGCAATCCCGGACAGGGATACACAGATACGCAGTATTTT
TRBV5-1	NA	15	TRBD1	TRBJ2-7	CASSLFGQGVYEQYF	TGCGCCAGCAGCTTGTTCGGACAGGGGGTCTACGAGCAGTACTTC
TRBV18	once	16	NA	TRBJ1-5	CASSPGGVYSNQPQHF	TGTGCCAGCTCACCGGGAGGGGTTTATAGCAATCAGCCCCAGCATTTT
TRBV7-2	NA	18	TRBD1	TRBJ1-3	CASSSAYPRTGTGNTIYF	TGTGCCAGCAGCTCCGCTTACCCCAGGACAGGGACTGGAAACACCATATATTTT
TRBV11-1	NA	14	NA	TRBJ2-7	CASSLAGASYEQYF	TGTGCCAGCAGCTTAGCGGGAGCCTCCTACGAGCAGTACTTC
TRBV28	NA	11	NA	TRBJ1-1	CASSLPGRAFF	TGTGCCAGCAGTTTACCAGGGAGGGCTTTCTTT